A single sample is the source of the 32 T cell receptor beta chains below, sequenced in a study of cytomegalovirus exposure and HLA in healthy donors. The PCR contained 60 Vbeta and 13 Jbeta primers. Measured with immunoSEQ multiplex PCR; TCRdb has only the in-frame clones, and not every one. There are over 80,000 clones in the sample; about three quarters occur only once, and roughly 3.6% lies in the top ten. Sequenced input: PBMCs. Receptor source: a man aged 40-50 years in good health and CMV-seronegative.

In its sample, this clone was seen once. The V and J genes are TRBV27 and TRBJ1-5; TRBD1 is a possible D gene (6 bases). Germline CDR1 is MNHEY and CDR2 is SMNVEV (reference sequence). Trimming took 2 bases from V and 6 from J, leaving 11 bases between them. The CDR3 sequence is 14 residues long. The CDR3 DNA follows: TGTGCCAGCAGTTTACTGGGGGCGGGTCAGCCCCAGCATTTT. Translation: CASSLLGAGQPQHF.

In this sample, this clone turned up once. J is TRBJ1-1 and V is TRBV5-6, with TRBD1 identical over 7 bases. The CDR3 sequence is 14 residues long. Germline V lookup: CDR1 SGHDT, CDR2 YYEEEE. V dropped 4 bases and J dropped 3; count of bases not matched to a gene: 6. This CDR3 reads CASSPQGPYTEAFF. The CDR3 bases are TGTGCCAGCAGCCCACAGGGGCCCTACACTGAAGCTTTCTTT.

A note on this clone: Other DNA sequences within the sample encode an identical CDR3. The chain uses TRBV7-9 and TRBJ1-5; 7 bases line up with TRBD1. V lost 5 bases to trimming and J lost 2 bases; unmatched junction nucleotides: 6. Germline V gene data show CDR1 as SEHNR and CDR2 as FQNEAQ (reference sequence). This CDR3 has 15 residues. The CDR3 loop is CASSRDRVGNQPQHF. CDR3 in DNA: TGTGCCAGCAGCCGCGACAGGGTGGGCAATCAGCCCCAGCATTTT.

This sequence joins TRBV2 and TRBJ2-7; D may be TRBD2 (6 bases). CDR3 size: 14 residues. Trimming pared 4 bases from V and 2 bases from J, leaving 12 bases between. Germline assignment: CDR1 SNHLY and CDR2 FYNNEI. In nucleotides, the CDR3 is TGTGCCAGCAGTGTTTTGGGGGGAACCTACGAGCAGTACTTC. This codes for CASSVLGGTYEQYF.

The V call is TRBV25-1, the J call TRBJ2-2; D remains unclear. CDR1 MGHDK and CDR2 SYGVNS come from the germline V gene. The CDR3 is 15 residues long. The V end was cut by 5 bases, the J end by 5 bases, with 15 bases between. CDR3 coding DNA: TGTGCCAGCAGTCCCCGGGTATTCGGGACCGGGGAGCTGTTTTTT. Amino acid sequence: CASSPRVFGTGELFF.

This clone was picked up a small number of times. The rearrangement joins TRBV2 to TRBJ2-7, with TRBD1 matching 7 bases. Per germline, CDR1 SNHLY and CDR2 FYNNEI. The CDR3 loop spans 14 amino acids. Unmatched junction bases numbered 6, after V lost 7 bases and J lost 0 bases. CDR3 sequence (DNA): TGTGCCAGCACATGGCAGGGGGACTCCTACGAGCAGTACTTC. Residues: CASTWQGDSYEQYF.

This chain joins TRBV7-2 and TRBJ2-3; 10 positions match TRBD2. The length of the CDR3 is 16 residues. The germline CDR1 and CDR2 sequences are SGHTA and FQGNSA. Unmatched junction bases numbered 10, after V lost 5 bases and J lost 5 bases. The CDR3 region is CASSPQLAGVRDTQYF. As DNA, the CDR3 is TGTGCCAGCAGCCCCCAGCTAGCGGGGGTGCGAGATACGCAGTATTTT.

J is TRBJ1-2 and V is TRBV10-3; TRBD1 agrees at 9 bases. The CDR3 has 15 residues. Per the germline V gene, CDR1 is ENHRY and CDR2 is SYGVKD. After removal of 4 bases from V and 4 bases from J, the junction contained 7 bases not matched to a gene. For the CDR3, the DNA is TGTGCCATCAGTGCAGGGGACAGGGTTTTCTATGGCTACACCTTC. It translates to CAISAGDRVFYGYTF.

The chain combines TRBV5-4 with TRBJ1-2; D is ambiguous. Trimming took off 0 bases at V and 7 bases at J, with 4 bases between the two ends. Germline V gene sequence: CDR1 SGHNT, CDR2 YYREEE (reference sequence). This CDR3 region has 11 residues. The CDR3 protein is CASSLASGYTF. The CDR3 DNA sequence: TGTGCCAGCAGCTTGGCATCTGGCTACACCTTC.

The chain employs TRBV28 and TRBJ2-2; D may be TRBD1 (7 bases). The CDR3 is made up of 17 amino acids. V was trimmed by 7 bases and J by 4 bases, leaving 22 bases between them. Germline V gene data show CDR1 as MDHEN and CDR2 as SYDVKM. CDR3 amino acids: CASNTGEAGFRTGELFF. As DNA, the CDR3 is TGTGCCAGCAACACAGGGGAAGCGGGCTTTCGCACCGGGGAGCTGTTTTTT.

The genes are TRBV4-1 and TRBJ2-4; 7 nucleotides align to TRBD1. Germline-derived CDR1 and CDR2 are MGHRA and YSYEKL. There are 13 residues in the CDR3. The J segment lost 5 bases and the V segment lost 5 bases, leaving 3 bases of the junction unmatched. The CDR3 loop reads CASSSGTENIQYF. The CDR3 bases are TGCGCCAGCAGCTCCGGGACAGAAAACATTCAGTACTTC.

CDR3: CASSLGRNTDTQYF. In DNA, the CDR3 is TGTGCCAGCAGCTTAGGCAGGAACACAGATACGCAGTATTTT. This rearrangement joins TRBV5-4 to TRBJ2-3; no clear D. The V gene lost 2 bases and the J gene lost 2 bases, with 9 bases spanning the gap. The CDR3 covers 14 residues. Germline-derived CDR1 and CDR2 are SGHNT and YYREEE (reference sequence).

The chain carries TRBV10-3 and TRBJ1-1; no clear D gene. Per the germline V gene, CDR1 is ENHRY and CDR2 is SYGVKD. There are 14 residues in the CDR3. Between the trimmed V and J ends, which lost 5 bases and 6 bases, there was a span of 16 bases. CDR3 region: CAISLPGVYAEAFF. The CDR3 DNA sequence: TGTGCCATCAGTTTGCCCGGTGTTTACGCTGAAGCTTTCTTT.

The CDR3 nucleotides read TGTGCCAGCAGTGCGACAGGGGGGGGGACCGGGGAGCTGTTTTTT. Translated, it gives CASSATGGGTGELFF. The chain couples TRBV6-1 to TRBJ2-2; 9 positions agree with TRBD1. Looked up from germline, CDR1 is MNHNS and CDR2 is SASEGT. V trimming: 4 bases; J trimming: 5 bases; junction bases outside the gene matches: 5. This CDR3 has 15 residues.

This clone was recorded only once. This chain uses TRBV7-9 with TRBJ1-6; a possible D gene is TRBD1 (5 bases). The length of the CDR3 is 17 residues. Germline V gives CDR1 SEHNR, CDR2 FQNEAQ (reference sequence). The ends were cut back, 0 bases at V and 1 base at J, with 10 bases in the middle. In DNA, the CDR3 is TGTGCCAGCAGCTTAGCCCACCCAGGGTCCTATAATTCACCCCTCCACTTT. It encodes CASSLAHPGSYNSPLHF.

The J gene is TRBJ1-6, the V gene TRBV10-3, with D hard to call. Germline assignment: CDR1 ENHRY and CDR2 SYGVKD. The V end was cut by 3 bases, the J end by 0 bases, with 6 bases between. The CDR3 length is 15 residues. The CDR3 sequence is CAISDQISYNSPLHF. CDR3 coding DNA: TGTGCCATCAGTGACCAGATCTCCTATAATTCACCCCTCCACTTT.

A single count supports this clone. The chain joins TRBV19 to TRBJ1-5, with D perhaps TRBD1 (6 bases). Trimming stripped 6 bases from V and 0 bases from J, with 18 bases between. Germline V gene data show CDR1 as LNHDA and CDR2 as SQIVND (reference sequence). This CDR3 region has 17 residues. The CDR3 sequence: CASSMGDTGHSNQPQHF. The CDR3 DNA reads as TGTGCCAGTAGCATGGGGGACACCGGCCATAGCAATCAGCCCCAGCATTTT.

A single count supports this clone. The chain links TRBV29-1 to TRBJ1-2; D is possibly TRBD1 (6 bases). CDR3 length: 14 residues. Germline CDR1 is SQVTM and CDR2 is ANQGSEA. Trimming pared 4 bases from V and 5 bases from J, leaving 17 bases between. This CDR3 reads CSVAPQNREYGYTF. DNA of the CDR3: TGCAGCGTTGCCCCGCAGAACAGGGAATATGGCTACACCTTC.

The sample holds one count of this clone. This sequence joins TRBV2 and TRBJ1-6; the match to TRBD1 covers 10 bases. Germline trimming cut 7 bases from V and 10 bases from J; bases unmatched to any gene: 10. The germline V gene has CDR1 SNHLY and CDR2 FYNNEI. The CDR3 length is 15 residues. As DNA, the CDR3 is TGTGCCAGCACAGGACAGGGGGGAATTCGATCACCCCTCCACTTT. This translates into CASTGQGGIRSPLHF.

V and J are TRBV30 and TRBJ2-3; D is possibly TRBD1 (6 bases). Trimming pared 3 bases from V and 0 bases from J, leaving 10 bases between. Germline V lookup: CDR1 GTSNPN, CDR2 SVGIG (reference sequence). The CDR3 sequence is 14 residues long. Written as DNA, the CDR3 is TGTGCCTGGAGGCTTGGGGGCAGCACAGATACGCAGTATTTT. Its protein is CAWRLGGSTDTQYF.

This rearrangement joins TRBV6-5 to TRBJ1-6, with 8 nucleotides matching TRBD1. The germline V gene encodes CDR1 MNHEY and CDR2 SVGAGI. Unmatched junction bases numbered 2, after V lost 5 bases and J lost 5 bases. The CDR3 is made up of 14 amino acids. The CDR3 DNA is TGTGCCAGCAGTCGACAGGGGAATAATTCACCCCTCCACTTT. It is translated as CASSRQGNNSPLHF.

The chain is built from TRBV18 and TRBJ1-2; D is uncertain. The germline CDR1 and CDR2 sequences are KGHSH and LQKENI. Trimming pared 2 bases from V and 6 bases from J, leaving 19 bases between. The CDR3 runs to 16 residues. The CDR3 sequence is CASSPNTRGNSDGYTF. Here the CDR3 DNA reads TGTGCCAGCTCACCAAATACACGAGGCAACTCGGATGGCTACACCTTC.

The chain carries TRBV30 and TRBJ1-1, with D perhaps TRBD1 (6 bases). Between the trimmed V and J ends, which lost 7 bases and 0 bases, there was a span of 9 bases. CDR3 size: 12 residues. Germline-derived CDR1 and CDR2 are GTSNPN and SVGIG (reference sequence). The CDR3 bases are TGTGCCTCGGACAGACTGAACACTGAAGCTTTCTTT. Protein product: CASDRLNTEAFF.

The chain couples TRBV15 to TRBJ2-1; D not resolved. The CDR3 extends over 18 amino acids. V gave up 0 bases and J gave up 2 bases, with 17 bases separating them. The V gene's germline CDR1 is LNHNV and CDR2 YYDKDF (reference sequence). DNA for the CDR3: TGTGCCACCAGCAGAGATCGGTTCCAGGAACGAACCTACAATGAGCAGTTCTTC. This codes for CATSRDRFQERTYNEQFF. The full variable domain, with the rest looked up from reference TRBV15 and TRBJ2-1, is DAMVIQNPRYQVTQFGKPVTLSCSQTLNHNVMYWYQQKSSQAPKLLFHYYDKDFNNEADTPDNFQSRRPNTSFCFLDIRSPGLGDTAMYLCATSRDRFQERTYNEQFFGPGTRLTVL.

The DNA for the CDR3 is TGCGCCAGCAGGAGGGTTTCTTGTGAGCAGTACTTC. Encoded protein: CASRRVSCEQYF. The rearrangement links TRBV4-1 to TRBJ2-7; D is perhaps TRBD2 (5 bases). There are 12 residues in the CDR3. V gave up 6 bases and J gave up 7 bases, with 13 bases separating them. The germline CDR1 and CDR2 sequences are MGHRA and YSYEKL.

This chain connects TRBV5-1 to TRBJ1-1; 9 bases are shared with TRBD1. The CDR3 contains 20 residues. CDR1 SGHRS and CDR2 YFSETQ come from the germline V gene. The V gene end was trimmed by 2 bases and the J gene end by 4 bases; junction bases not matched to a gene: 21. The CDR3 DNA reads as TGCGCCAGCAGCTTATTAAGTCCGGGACAGGGCTCCTACTATGGCACTGAAGCTTTCTTT. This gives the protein CASSLLSPGQGSYYGTEAFF.

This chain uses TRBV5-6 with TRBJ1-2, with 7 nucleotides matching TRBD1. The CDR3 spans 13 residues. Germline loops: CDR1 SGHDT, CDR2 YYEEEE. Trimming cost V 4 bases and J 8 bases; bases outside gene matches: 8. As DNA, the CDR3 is TGTGCCAGCAGCACTAAGGGGGCGCGGGGCTACACCTTC. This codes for CASSTKGARGYTF.

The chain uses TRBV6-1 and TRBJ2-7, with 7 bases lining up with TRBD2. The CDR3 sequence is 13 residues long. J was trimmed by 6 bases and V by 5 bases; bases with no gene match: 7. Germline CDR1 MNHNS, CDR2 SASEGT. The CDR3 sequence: CASSPRLALEQYF. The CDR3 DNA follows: TGTGCCAGCAGTCCCCGACTAGCTCTCGAGCAGTACTTC.

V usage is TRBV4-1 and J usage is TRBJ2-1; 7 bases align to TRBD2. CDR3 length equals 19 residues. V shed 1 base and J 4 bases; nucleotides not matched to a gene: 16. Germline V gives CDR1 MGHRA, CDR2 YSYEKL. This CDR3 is CASSQVGLQDVRGYNEQFF. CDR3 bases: TGCGCCAGCAGCCAAGTAGGCTTACAGGACGTGCGGGGGTACAATGAGCAGTTCTTC.

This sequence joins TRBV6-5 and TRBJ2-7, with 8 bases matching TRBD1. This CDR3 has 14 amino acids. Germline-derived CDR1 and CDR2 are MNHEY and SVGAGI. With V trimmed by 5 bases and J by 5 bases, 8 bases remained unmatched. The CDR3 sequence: CASSPDWTGHEQYF. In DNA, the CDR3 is TGTGCCAGCAGTCCCGACTGGACAGGGCACGAGCAGTACTTC.

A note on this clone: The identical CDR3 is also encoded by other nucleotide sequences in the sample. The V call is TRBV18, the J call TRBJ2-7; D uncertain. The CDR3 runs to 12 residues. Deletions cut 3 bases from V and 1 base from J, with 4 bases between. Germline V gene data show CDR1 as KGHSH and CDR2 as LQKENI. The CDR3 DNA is TGTGCCAGCTCACCTTCTTCCTACGAGCAGTACTTC. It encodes CASSPSSYEQYF. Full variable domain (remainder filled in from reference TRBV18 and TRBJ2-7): NAGVMQNPRHLVRRRGQEARLRCSPMKGHSHVYWYRQLPEEGLKFMVYLQKENIIDESGMPKERFSAEFPKEGPSILRIQQVVRGDSAAYFCASSPSSYEQYFGPGTRLTVT.

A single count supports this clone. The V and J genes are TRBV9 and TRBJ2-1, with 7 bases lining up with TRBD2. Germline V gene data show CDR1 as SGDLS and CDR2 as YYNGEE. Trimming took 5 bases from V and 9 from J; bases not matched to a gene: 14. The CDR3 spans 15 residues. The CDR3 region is CASRAPSDWEGEQFF. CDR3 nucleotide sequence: TGTGCCAGCAGAGCCCCCTCGGACTGGGAGGGTGAGCAGTTCTTC.